This T cell receptor (beta chain) was retrieved from a study of cytomegalovirus exposure and HLA in healthy donors. Broader study findings: Most CMV-associated TCR beta chains appeared HLA-restricted in a later analysis.

PCR used 60 Vbeta primers and 13 Jbeta primers. TCRdb's copy holds only in-frame clones and misses some; the assay was immunoSEQ multiplex PCR. The table shows fewer than 150,000 clones, with 65% to 85% occurring only once. Details on this clone: What it binds is not known.

Healthy individuals who donated bone marrow served as the donors. The length of the CDR3 is 15 residues. Germline loops: CDR1 KGHSH, CDR2 LQKENI. V gave up 4 bases and J gave up 0 bases; unmatched junction bases: 4. This clonotype was sampled from a man aged 45-65 years in good health and CMV-seropositive. The source material was PBMCs. The chain couples TRBV18 to TRBJ2-3; 7 nucleotides line up with TRBD2. CDR3 in DNA: TGTGCCAGCTCACTTACTAGCGCCAGCACAGATACGCAGTATTTT. This translates into CASSLTSASTDTQYF.